The rows below give T cell receptor beta chains drawn from one sample of a study of T-cell memory formation after mild COVID-19. TCRdb itself ran the 5' RACE reads through MiXCR, one entry per CDR3 protein. This sample carries about 470,000 distinct CDR3 sequences, approximately 25% of them seen once, and the ten largest clones take approximately 12%. Sequencing used PBMCs or a T cell subset sorted from them (not recorded which). The receptors were gathered from an adult woman who had mild COVID-19 (a few samples of this study predate the infection). Cell type and time point are not known. CDR3s include the opening cysteine and the closing phenylalanine or tryptophan. Fields, in order: V gene, D gene, clone size, J gene, CDR3 DNA, CDR3 protein. The D gene is left open where the match is weak. Clone size is given for some rows only: seen once, a few or many times, or a class if the clone is expanded.

V: TRBV20-1
D: TRBD1
size: .
J: TRBJ1-1
DNA: TGCAGTGCCCGACAGGGAACGAACACTGAAGCTTTCTTT
CDR3: CSARQGTNTEAFF

V: TRBV24-1
D: TRBD1
size: once
J: TRBJ2-1
DNA: TGTGCCACCAGTGATCAGCGGACAGGGTACAATGAGCAGTTCTTC
CDR3: CATSDQRTGYNEQFF

V: TRBV14
D: TRBD1
size: few
J: TRBJ2-7
DNA: TGTGCCAGCAGCCAGGGACAGGGAATCGACGAGCAGTACTTC
CDR3: CASSQGQGIDEQYF

V: TRBV9
D: TRBD2
size: once
J: TRBJ2-2
DNA: TGTGCCAGCAGCGGAGGGGAGGGCAACCCCGGGGAGCTGTTTTTT
CDR3: CASSGGEGNPGELFF

V: TRBV19
D: .
size: .
J: TRBJ2-7
DNA: TGTGCCAGTAGTATAAGGGGTAGGGCCTACGAGCAGTACTTC
CDR3: CASSIRGRAYEQYF

V: TRBV20-1
D: .
size: .
J: TRBJ2-5
DNA: TGCAGTGCTAGAGTCATGGCCGGGAGAGGTGGGGCAAGCCAAGAGACCCAGTACTTC
CDR3: CSARVMAGRGGASQETQYF

V: TRBV20-1
D: .
size: .
J: TRBJ2-7
DNA: TGCAGTGCTAGGACTAGTGGGGGCGAGCAGTACTTC
CDR3: CSARTSGGEQYF

V: TRBV20-1
D: .
size: few
J: TRBJ1-1
DNA: TGCAGTGCCCAGGAAGGGCACACTGAAGCTTTCTTT
CDR3: CSAQEGHTEAFF

V: TRBV3-1
D: .
size: many
J: TRBJ2-1
DNA: TGTGCCAGCAGCCAAGGGGGGGTGGACTACAATGAGCAGTTCTTC
CDR3: CASSQGGVDYNEQFF

V: TRBV6-5
D: TRBD1
size: .
J: TRBJ2-2
DNA: TGTGCCAGCAGTTATGGACAGGGGTTGGACACCGGGGAGCTGTTTTTT
CDR3: CASSYGQGLDTGELFF

V: TRBV28
D: .
size: .
J: TRBJ2-5
DNA: TGTGCCAGCAGTTTAAGTAGATTGGTCCAGTACTTC
CDR3: CASSLSRLVQYF

V: TRBV11-2
D: .
size: .
J: TRBJ2-5
DNA: TGTGCCAGCAGCCCTTTGCAGGGCCTTTATGGGGAGACCCAGTACTTC
CDR3: CASSPLQGLYGETQYF

V: TRBV15
D: .
size: .
J: TRBJ1-6
DNA: TGTGCCACCAGCAGAGATTTAATTGGGGCCGGCGCCTCCTATAATTCACCCCTCCACTTT
CDR3: CATSRDLIGAGASYNSPLHF

V: TRBV5-8
D: TRBD1
size: few
J: TRBJ2-1
DNA: TGTGCCAGCAGCCCCCGACAGGGGGGACCCTACAATGAGCAGTTCTTC
CDR3: CASSPRQGGPYNEQFF

V: TRBV3-1
D: .
size: .
J: TRBJ1-3
DNA: TGTGCCAGCAGCCAAGCCATCCCTGGAAACACCATATATTTT
CDR3: CASSQAIPGNTIYF

V: TRBV4-1
D: .
size: .
J: TRBJ2-5
DNA: TGCGCCAGCAGCCCACCCCGTAGCAGGGGAATCGCAGAGACCCAGTACTTC
CDR3: CASSPPRSRGIAETQYF

V: TRBV6-6
D: TRBD1
size: few
J: TRBJ1-2
DNA: TGTGCCAGCCGGGGACAGGGGGCGGGATGGGGCTATGGCTACACCTTC
CDR3: CASRGQGAGWGYGYTF

V: TRBV12-3/TRBV12-4
D: .
size: .
J: TRBJ1-2
DNA: TGTGCCAGCAGTTTAACTCAGAGCCGCCATGGCTACACCTTC
CDR3: CASSLTQSRHGYTF

V: TRBV5-1
D: TRBD1
size: .
J: TRBJ2-5
DNA: TGCGCCAGCAGCCGAGGGGGCGTGGGGCAAGAGACCCAGTACTTC
CDR3: CASSRGGVGQETQYF

V: TRBV6-6
D: TRBD1
size: few
J: TRBJ2-5
DNA: TGTGCCAGCAGTTACCGGGACAGGGAAGAGACCCAGTACTTC
CDR3: CASSYRDREETQYF

V: TRBV6-2/TRBV6-3
D: TRBD2
size: .
J: TRBJ2-1
DNA: TGTGCCAGCAGTTACCCGGGACTAGCGGGAGGCCACAATGAGCAGTTCTTC
CDR3: CASSYPGLAGGHNEQFF

V: TRBV7-7
D: TRBD1
size: few
J: TRBJ2-1
DNA: TGTGCCAGCAGCTTATCCCGGACAGGGCACAATGAGCAGTTCTTC
CDR3: CASSLSRTGHNEQFF

V: TRBV30
D: .
size: few
J: TRBJ2-3
DNA: TGTGCCTGGAGTTACCACCGGCGACCCACAGATACGCAGTATTTT
CDR3: CAWSYHRRPTDTQYF

V: TRBV20-1
D: TRBD1
size: few
J: TRBJ1-2
DNA: TGCAGTGCTAAGGGACAGGCCGAGAGGTATAACTATGGCTACACCTTC
CDR3: CSAKGQAERYNYGYTF

V: TRBV5-1
D: .
size: many
J: TRBJ2-1
DNA: TGCGCCAGCAGCTCAGCGGACATGGGTGAGCAGTTCTTC
CDR3: CASSSADMGEQFF

V: TRBV12-3/TRBV12-4
D: .
size: few
J: TRBJ1-1
DNA: TGTGCCAGCAGTTCGACGACAGAAATGAACACTGAAGCTTTCTTT
CDR3: CASSSTTEMNTEAFF

V: TRBV4-1
D: .
size: few
J: TRBJ1-4
DNA: TGCGCCAGCAGCCCCATCGGACAGACTAATGAAAAACTGTTTTTT
CDR3: CASSPIGQTNEKLFF

V: TRBV2
D: TRBD1
size: .
J: TRBJ1-1
DNA: TGTGCCAGCAGTGAACGGACAGGGGGCACTGAAGCTTTCTTT
CDR3: CASSERTGGTEAFF

V: TRBV7-8
D: .
size: .
J: TRBJ1-5
DNA: TGTGCCAGCAGCTTAGGGGCTCTCACCAATCAGCCACAGCATTTT
CDR3: CASSLGALTNQPQHF

V: TRBV5-1
D: .
size: .
J: TRBJ2-6
DNA: TGCGCCAGCGGCGACTCTGGGGCCAACGTCCTGACTTTC
CDR3: CASGDSGANVLTF

V: TRBV9
D: .
size: .
J: TRBJ2-7
DNA: TGTGCCAGCGGTCCTAGCAGTGACTACGAGCAGTACTTC
CDR3: CASGPSSDYEQYF

V: TRBV7-2
D: TRBD1
size: few
J: TRBJ2-1
DNA: TGTGCCAGCAGCTTGGACAGGTACACCACTGAGCAGTTCTTC
CDR3: CASSLDRYTTEQFF

V: TRBV5-1
D: TRBD2
size: .
J: TRBJ2-1
DNA: TGCGCCACCTCTAGCGGGGAGACTTACAATGAGCAGTTCTTC
CDR3: CATSSGETYNEQFF

V: TRBV7-9
D: .
size: .
J: TRBJ2-1
DNA: TGTGCCAGCAGCGACCCCCTGAGTAGCCGGGTCCTAAATGAGCAGTTCTTC
CDR3: CASSDPLSSRVLNEQFF

V: TRBV6-6
D: TRBD2
size: few
J: TRBJ2-4
DNA: TGTGCCAGTCTAAGAGGGCTAGCGGGATCTAACAAAAACATTCAGTACTTC
CDR3: CASLRGLAGSNKNIQYF

V: TRBV5-1
D: TRBD2
size: .
J: TRBJ2-1
DNA: TGCGCCAGCACCCTGGGGCGACTAGCGGGGGTCGACAATGAGCAGTTCTTC
CDR3: CASTLGRLAGVDNEQFF

V: TRBV27
D: TRBD1
size: few
J: TRBJ2-1
DNA: TGTGCCAGCAGTTTAGGGTTAGGGACAGCTCGGTACAATGAGCAGTTCTTC
CDR3: CASSLGLGTARYNEQFF

V: TRBV7-9
D: .
size: few
J: TRBJ1-1
DNA: TGTGCCAGCAGCTCCGGGACGGATAACACTGAAGCTTTCTTT
CDR3: CASSSGTDNTEAFF

V: TRBV7-9
D: .
size: .
J: TRBJ1-5
DNA: TGTGCCAGCAGCTTAGACGGGGCCCCCAACAATCAGCCCCAGCATTTT
CDR3: CASSLDGAPNNQPQHF

V: TRBV4-3
D: .
size: .
J: TRBJ2-5
DNA: TGCGCCAGCAGCCAGGAGAGTCATAGGACCCAGTACTTC
CDR3: CASSQESHRTQYF

V: TRBV4-3
D: .
size: few
J: TRBJ2-3
DNA: TGCGCCAGCAGCCAAGGTAGCGGCAACACAGATACGCAGTATTTT
CDR3: CASSQGSGNTDTQYF

V: TRBV10-3
D: TRBD2
size: .
J: TRBJ2-1
DNA: TGTGCCATCAGCGATATTAGCGGGGGGCCCTACAATGAGCAGTTCTTC
CDR3: CAISDISGGPYNEQFF

V: TRBV29-1
D: TRBD1
size: many
J: TRBJ1-1
DNA: TGCAGCGTTCGGAGGACAGGTGGGAACACTGAAGCTTTCTTT
CDR3: CSVRRTGGNTEAFF

V: TRBV7-9
D: TRBD1
size: few
J: TRBJ1-5
DNA: TGTGCCAGCAGCTTTACGGGGAGGGACAGGCCCCAGCATTTT
CDR3: CASSFTGRDRPQHF

V: TRBV15
D: TRBD1
size: .
J: TRBJ1-2
DNA: TGTGCCACCACCATGGACAGGGCGGGGGTCTATGGCTACACCTTC
CDR3: CATTMDRAGVYGYTF

V: TRBV19
D: .
size: once
J: TRBJ2-7
DNA: TGTGCCAGTAGTAGGCGGGGACAGTCGACCTACGAGCAGTACTTC
CDR3: CASSRRGQSTYEQYF

V: TRBV6-6
D: .
size: few
J: TRBJ2-3
DNA: TGTGCCAGCAGTTACTCTCGAGCAAACAGGGTGGGCACAGATACGCAGTATTTT
CDR3: CASSYSRANRVGTDTQYF

V: TRBV6-5
D: .
size: .
J: TRBJ2-5
DNA: TGTGCCAGCAGTTACGGAATGGCTGCCAGGGGGGGAGAGACCCAGTACTTC
CDR3: CASSYGMAARGGETQYF

V: TRBV4-1
D: TRBD2
size: .
J: TRBJ2-5
DNA: TGCGCCAGCAGCCAAGTTCGGGGGGATTCTTTCGAAAGAGAAGAGACCCAGTACTTC
CDR3: CASSQVRGDSFEREETQYF

V: TRBV11-2
D: TRBD1
size: .
J: TRBJ1-1
DNA: TGTGCCAGCAGCTCCAACAGGGGACCTGAAGCTTTCTTT
CDR3: CASSSNRGPEAFF

V: TRBV7-9
D: .
size: few
J: TRBJ2-3
DNA: TGTGCCAGCAGCTTAACGGTTACGCAGTATTTT
CDR3: CASSLTVTQYF

V: TRBV20-1
D: TRBD1
size: .
J: TRBJ2-1
DNA: TGCAGTGCTAGAGATCCGGGACAGTCCTACAATGAGCAGTTCTTC
CDR3: CSARDPGQSYNEQFF

V: TRBV7-6
D: TRBD1
size: .
J: TRBJ1-1
DNA: TGTGCCAGCAGCTGGGAAAGGCGACAGGGGAGCAACACTGAAGCTTTCTTT
CDR3: CASSWERRQGSNTEAFF

V: TRBV6-1
D: TRBD1
size: few
J: TRBJ2-3
DNA: TGTGCCAGCAGCGGAGGGACAGGGTCGAAAGATACGCAGTATTTT
CDR3: CASSGGTGSKDTQYF

V: TRBV6-2/TRBV6-3
D: .
size: .
J: TRBJ2-7
DNA: TGTGCCAGCAAGGACCTCAGAGGGGCCTACGAGCAGTACTTC
CDR3: CASKDLRGAYEQYF